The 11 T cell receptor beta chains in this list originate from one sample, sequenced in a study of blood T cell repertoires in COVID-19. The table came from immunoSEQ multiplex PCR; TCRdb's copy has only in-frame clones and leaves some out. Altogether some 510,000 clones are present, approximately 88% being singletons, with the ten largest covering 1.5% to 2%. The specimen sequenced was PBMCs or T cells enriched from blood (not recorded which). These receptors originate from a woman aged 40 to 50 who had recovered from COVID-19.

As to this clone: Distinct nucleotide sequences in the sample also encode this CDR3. In nucleotides, the CDR3 is TGTGCCAGCAGCTCCCGGGGGGGGGAGACCCAGTACTTC. Residues: CASSSRGGETQYF. This chain links TRBV3-1 (or the pseudogene TRBV3-2) with TRBJ2-5, with 8 nucleotides matching TRBD2. CDR3 length equals 13 residues. The ends lost 5 bases at V and 5 bases at J; junction bases unmatched: 4. CDR1 LGHDT and CDR2 YNNKEL come from the germline V gene (reference sequence).

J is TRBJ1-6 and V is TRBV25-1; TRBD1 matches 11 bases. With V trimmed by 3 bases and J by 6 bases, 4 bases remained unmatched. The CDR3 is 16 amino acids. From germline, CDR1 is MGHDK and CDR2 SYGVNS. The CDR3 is CASSDLGTGGNSPLHF. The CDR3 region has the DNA TGTGCCAGCAGTGACCTAGGGACAGGGGGTAATTCACCCCTCCACTTT.

In nucleotides, the CDR3 is TGTGCCAGCAGCAAAGATTGGGCAGAACGTCCTGGAAACACCATATATTTT. It yields the protein CASSKDWAERPGNTIYF. The rearrangement joins TRBV21-1 to TRBJ1-3; the D call of TRBD1 is as the table states it, not checked on the DNA. TRBV21-1 is flagged as a pseudogene. The CDR3 spans 17 residues.

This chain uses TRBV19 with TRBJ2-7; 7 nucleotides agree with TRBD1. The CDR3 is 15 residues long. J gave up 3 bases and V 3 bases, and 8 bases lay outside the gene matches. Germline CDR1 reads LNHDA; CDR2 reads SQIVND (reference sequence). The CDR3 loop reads CASSMDRLICYEQYF. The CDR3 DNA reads TGTGCCAGTAGTATGGACAGGTTAATATGCTACGAGCAGTACTTC.

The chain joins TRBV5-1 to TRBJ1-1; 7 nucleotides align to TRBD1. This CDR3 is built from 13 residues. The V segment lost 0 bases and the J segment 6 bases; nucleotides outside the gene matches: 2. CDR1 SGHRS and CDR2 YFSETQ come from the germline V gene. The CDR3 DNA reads TGCGCCAGCAGCTTGGCCACAGGGGCTGAAGCTTTCTTT. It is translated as CASSLATGAEAFF.

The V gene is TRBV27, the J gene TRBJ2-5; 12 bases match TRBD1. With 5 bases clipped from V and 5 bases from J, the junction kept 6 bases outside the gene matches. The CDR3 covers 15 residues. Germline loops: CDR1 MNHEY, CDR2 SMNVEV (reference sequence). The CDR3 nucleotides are TGTGCCAGCAGTGGGGGACAGGGGGCGAGGGAGACCCAGTACTTC. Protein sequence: CASSGGQGARETQYF.

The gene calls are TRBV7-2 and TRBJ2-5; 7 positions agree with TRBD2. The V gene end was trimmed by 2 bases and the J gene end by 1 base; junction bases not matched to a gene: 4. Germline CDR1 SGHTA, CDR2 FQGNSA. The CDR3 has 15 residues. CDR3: CASSLMGGPQETQYF. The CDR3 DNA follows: TGTGCCAGCAGCTTAATGGGAGGGCCCCAAGAGACCCAGTACTTC.

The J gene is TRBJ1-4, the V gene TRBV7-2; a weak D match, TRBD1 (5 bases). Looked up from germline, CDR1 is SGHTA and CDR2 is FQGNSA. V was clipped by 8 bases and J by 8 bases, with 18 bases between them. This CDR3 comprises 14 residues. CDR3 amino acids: CASGLWGAPEKLFF. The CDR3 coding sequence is TGTGCCAGCGGCCTGTGGGGCGCGCCCGAAAAACTGTTTTTT.

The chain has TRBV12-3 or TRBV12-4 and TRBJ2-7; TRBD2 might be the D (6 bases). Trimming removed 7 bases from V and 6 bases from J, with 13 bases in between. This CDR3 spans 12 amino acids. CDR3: CASTSTSSEQYF. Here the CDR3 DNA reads TGTGCCAGCACCTCGACTAGTAGCGAGCAGTACTTC.

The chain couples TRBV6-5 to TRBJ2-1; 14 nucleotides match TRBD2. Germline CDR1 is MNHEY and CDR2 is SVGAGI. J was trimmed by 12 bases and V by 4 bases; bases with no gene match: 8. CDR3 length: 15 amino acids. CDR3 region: CASSSPGLAGVGQFF. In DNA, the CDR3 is TGTGCCAGCAGTTCACCGGGACTAGCGGGAGTAGGGCAGTTCTTC.

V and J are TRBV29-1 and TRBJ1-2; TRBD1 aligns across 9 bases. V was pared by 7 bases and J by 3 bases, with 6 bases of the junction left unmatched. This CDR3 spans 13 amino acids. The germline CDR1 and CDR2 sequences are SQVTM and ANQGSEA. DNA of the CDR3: TGCAGCGGAAACGACAGGGGGGACTATGGCTACACCTTC. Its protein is CSGNDRGDYGYTF. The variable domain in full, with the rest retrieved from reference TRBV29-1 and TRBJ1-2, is SAVISQKPSRDICQRGTSLTIQCQVDSQVTMMFWYRQQPGQSLTLIATANQGSEATYESGFVIDKFPISRPNLTFSTLTVSNMSPEDSSIYLCSGNDRGDYGYTFGSGTRLTVV.